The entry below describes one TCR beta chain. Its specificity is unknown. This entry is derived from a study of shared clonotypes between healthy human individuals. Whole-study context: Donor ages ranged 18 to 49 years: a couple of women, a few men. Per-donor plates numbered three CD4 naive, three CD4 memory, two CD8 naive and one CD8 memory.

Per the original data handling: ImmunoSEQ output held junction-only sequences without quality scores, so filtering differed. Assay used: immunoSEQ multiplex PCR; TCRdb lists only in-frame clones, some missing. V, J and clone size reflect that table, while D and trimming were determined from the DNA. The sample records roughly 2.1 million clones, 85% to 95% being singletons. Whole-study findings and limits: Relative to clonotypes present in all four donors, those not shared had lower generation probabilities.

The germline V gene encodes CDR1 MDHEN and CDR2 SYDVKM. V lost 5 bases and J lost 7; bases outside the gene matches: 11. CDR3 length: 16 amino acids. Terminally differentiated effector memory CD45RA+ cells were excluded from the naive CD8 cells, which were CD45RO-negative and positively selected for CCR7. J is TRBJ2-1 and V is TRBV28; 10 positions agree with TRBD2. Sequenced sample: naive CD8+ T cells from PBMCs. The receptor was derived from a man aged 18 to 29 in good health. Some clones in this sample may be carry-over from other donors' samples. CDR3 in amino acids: CASSPRLAGPGNEQFF. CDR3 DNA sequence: TGTGCCAGCAGTCCCCGACTAGCGGGCCCAGGTAATGAGCAGTTCTTC. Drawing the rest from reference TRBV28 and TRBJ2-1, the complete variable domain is DVKVTQSSRYLVKRTGEKVFLECVQDMDHENMFWYRQDPGLGLRLIYFSYDVKMKEKGDIPEGYSVSREKKERFSLILESASTNQTSMYLCASSPRLAGPGNEQFFGPGTRLTVL.